These T cell receptor beta chains were read from a single sample in a study of blood T cells in healthy people across ages. Via MiXCR, TCRdb re-called the 5' RACE reads, giving one row per CDR3 protein. The sample contains roughly 680,000 distinct CDR3 sequences, around 45% of which appear only once. What was sequenced was blood. All receptors come from a woman between 55 and 75 years old in good health. The CDR3 runs from the conserved cysteine through the conserved F or W. A D gene is named only where the DNA matches it firmly. Clone sizes are given selectively: once, few, many, or a class where the clone is expanded.

-	TRBV15	TRBJ2-7	TRBD1	CATRDGQGAIYEQYF	TGTGCCACCAGAGACGGGCAGGGGGCGATCTACGAGCAGTACTTC
few	TRBV20-1	TRBJ2-7	TRBD2	CSALAGGGEQYF	TGCAGTGCCTTAGCGGGAGGCGGCGAGCAGTACTTC
-	TRBV2	TRBJ1-1	TRBD1	CASTGTGGTEAFF	TGTGCTAGTACCGGGACAGGGGGCACTGAAGCTTTCTTT
few	TRBV15	TRBJ2-3	TRBD1	CATSEGGAGTDTQYF	TGTGCCACCAGCGAAGGGGGCGCTGGGACAGATACGCAGTATTTT
-	TRBV20-1	TRBJ2-1	TRBD2	CSASGGVSRYNEQFF	TGCAGTGCTTCCGGGGGGGTCTCCCGCTACAATGAGCAGTTCTTC
-	TRBV6-5	TRBJ1-2	-	CASHETAWGIYGYTF	TGTGCCAGCCACGAGACCGCTTGGGGAATCTATGGCTACACCTTC
few	TRBV5-1	TRBJ1-4	-	CASSLRPSSTNEKLFF	TGCGCCAGCAGCCTAAGACCCTCTTCAACTAATGAAAAACTGTTTTTT
-	TRBV10-3	TRBJ2-2	-	CAISDSGPITGELFF	TGTGCCATCAGTGACAGCGGGCCGATCACCGGGGAGCTGTTTTTT
few	TRBV4-2	TRBJ2-1	-	CASSPQSDSYNEQFF	TGTGCCAGCAGCCCCCAGTCCGACAGCTACAATGAGCAGTTCTTC
-	TRBV9	TRBJ2-3	-	CASSVARTGDTQYF	TGTGCCAGCAGCGTAGCTAGAACCGGGGATACGCAGTATTTT
-	TRBV12-3/TRBV12-4	TRBJ2-1	-	CASSLRQEQFF	TGTGCCAGCAGTTTAAGGCAGGAGCAGTTCTTC
many	TRBV12-3/TRBV12-4	TRBJ2-7	TRBD1	CASTSGQGTSYEQYF	TGTGCCAGCACCTCGGGACAGGGAACCTCCTACGAGCAGTACTTC
-	TRBV29-1	TRBJ1-1	-	CSGRGGSGSVNTEAFF	TGCAGCGGTAGGGGGGGCTCAGGGTCGGTGAACACTGAAGCTTTCTTT
-	TRBV12-3/TRBV12-4	TRBJ2-7	-	CASNTPGRYEQYF	TGTGCCAGCAACACACCGGGCCGCTACGAGCAGTACTTC
-	TRBV14	TRBJ2-4	-	CASSQGPGPENIQYF	TGTGCCAGCAGCCAAGGACCGGGCCCGGAAAACATTCAGTACTTC
-	TRBV27	TRBJ1-5	TRBD1	CASSATGGSQPQHF	TGTGCCAGCAGTGCTACAGGGGGCAGTCAGCCCCAGCATTTT
-	TRBV5-6	TRBJ1-2	TRBD1	CASSKLRGGGHGYTF	TGTGCCAGCAGCAAACTTCGGGGAGGGGGCCATGGCTACACCTTC
many	TRBV28	TRBJ2-7	-	CASSLFLNEQYF	TGTGCCAGCAGTTTATTCCTTAACGAGCAGTACTTC
-	TRBV28	TRBJ2-3	-	CASSFVWAPSTDTQYF	TGTGCCAGCAGTTTCGTATGGGCACCTAGCACAGATACGCAGTATTTT
-	TRBV6-2/TRBV6-3	TRBJ2-2	-	CASSYSTGTENTGELFF	TGTGCCAGCAGTTACTCTACCGGGACGGAGAACACCGGGGAGCTGTTTTTT
-	TRBV7-3	TRBJ1-1	TRBD1	CASSWTGGVNTEAFF	TGTGCCAGCAGCTGGACAGGGGGCGTAAACACTGAAGCTTTCTTT
few	TRBV20-1	TRBJ2-3	TRBD2	CSARTLAASGRGVDTQYF	TGCAGTGCTAGAACCCTAGCGGCGAGCGGAAGAGGGGTAGATACGCAGTATTTT
few	TRBV6-2/TRBV6-3	TRBJ2-1	TRBD2	CASSYSNAGGPSEQFF	TGTGCCAGCAGTTACTCGAATGCGGGAGGGCCCAGTGAGCAGTTCTTC
-	TRBV7-6	TRBJ2-5	TRBD2	CASSTGLAGVGQETQYF	TGTGCCAGCAGCACCGGACTAGCGGGAGTTGGGCAAGAGACCCAGTACTTC
few	TRBV7-2	TRBJ2-3	-	CASTATDTQYF	TGTGCCAGCACCGCTACAGATACGCAGTATTTT
-	TRBV2	TRBJ2-5	-	CASTRKDRKETQYF	TGTGCCAGCACCAGAAAGGACAGAAAAGAGACCCAGTACTTC
-	TRBV29-1	TRBJ1-1	-	CSVGRGRDTEAFF	TGCAGCGTTGGACGGGGAAGAGACACTGAAGCTTTCTTT
-	TRBV5-1	TRBJ2-1	-	CASSLGSPSYNEPFF	TGCGCCAGCAGCTTGGGGAGTCCTTCCTACAATGAGCCGTTCTTC
many	TRBV28	TRBJ2-1	TRBD1	CASSSRQGRQFF	TGTGCCAGCAGTTCACGACAGGGCAGACAGTTCTTC
many	TRBV4-2	TRBJ2-5	-	CASSQDHGAGPQETQYF	TGTGCCAGCAGCCAAGATCATGGAGCGGGCCCCCAAGAGACCCAGTACTTC
-	TRBV10-3	TRBJ2-3	-	CAISSGREGADTQYF	TGTGCCATCAGTTCCGGGAGAGAGGGGGCAGATACGCAGTATTTT
-	TRBV27	TRBJ2-1	-	CASSPPGGRGVGEQFF	TGTGCCAGCAGTCCTCCGGGTGGGAGGGGGGTAGGTGAGCAGTTCTTC
-	TRBV20-1	TRBJ2-5	-	CSARDRAIAGAIEQYF	TGCAGTGCTAGAGATAGAGCAATAGCCGGAGCCATTGAGCAGTACTTC
-	TRBV5-1	TRBJ1-2	-	CASSLMAQNYGYTF	TGCGCCAGCAGCTTGATGGCGCAGAACTATGGCTACACCTTC
-	TRBV28	TRBJ2-2	-	CASSFLGDGNTGELFF	TGTGCCAGCAGTTTTCTGGGCGATGGGAACACCGGGGAGCTGTTTTTT
-	TRBV7-3	TRBJ2-3	TRBD2	CASSSIAGSTDTQYF	TGTGCCAGCAGCTCCATAGCGGGTAGCACAGATACGCAGTATTTT
-	TRBV5-6	TRBJ2-3	TRBD2	CASSLYVAGADTQYF	TGTGCCAGCAGCTTGTATGTTGCGGGAGCAGATACGCAGTATTTT
-	TRBV20-1	TRBJ2-3	-	CSAAIRATVSTDTQYF	TGCAGTGCCGCCATTCGGGCCACAGTGAGTACAGATACGCAGTATTTT
-	TRBV10-3	TRBJ1-1	TRBD1	CATGTGNEAFF	TGTGCCACAGGGACAGGGAATGAAGCTTTCTTT
-	TRBV2	TRBJ2-7	-	CASSEQNGPYEQYF	TGTGCCAGCAGTGAACAGAATGGGCCCTACGAGCAGTACTTC
-	TRBV18	TRBJ2-7	-	CASSPIAQWEQYF	TGTGCCAGCTCACCGATAGCCCAGTGGGAGCAGTACTTC
-	TRBV19	TRBJ1-4	TRBD1	CASSIRRTGKRNEKLFF	TGTGCCAGTAGTATTCGAAGGACAGGAAAAAGGAATGAAAAACTGTTTTTT
few	TRBV29-1	TRBJ2-7	-	CSVGGDRYNEQYF	TGCAGCGTTGGGGGAGACAGGTACAATGAGCAGTACTTC
-	TRBV20-1	TRBJ2-7	-	CSARDRVGSYEQYF	TGCAGTGCTAGAGATCGGGTGGGATCCTACGAGCAGTACTTC
-	TRBV18	TRBJ2-1	TRBD1	CASSPSGQGGYEQFF	TGTGCCAGCTCACCCTCGGGACAGGGTGGGTATGAGCAGTTCTTC